This TCR beta chain derives from a study of CD8 T cells in ankylosing spondylitis. Overall study results and limits: Earlier literature documents some of the motif variants in reactive arthritis synovial fluid and blood. Typical of ankylosing spondylitis blood, it appeared, was a TCR beta motif of seven to nine highly homologous variants. Disease-linked clones were CD8+ and relatively rare in peripheral blood.

This clonotype was observed at least ten times. Its specificity is unknown. Quantitative 5'-RACE with molecular barcodes was used to make the TCR beta libraries. TCRdb passed the 5' RACE reads through MiXCR, listing each CDR3 protein once. Here the sample spans 250,000 to 400,000 distinct CDR3 sequences, 9.5% to 13% being singletons. This CDR3 contains 13 residues. Germline CDR1 and CDR2: DFQATT and SNEGSKA (reference sequence). Trimming took 3 bases from V and 3 from J, leaving 9 bases between them. This chain connects TRBV20-1 to TRBJ1-5, with D possibly TRBD1 on 5 matching bases. This TCR came from a female donor with ankylosing spondylitis or in good health (not recorded which). The source material was blood, either unsorted or a sorted T cell fraction (not recorded which). DNA of the CDR3: TGCAGTGCTAGTCGGGGGATCAATCAGCCCCAGCATTTT. This codes for CSASRGINQPQHF.